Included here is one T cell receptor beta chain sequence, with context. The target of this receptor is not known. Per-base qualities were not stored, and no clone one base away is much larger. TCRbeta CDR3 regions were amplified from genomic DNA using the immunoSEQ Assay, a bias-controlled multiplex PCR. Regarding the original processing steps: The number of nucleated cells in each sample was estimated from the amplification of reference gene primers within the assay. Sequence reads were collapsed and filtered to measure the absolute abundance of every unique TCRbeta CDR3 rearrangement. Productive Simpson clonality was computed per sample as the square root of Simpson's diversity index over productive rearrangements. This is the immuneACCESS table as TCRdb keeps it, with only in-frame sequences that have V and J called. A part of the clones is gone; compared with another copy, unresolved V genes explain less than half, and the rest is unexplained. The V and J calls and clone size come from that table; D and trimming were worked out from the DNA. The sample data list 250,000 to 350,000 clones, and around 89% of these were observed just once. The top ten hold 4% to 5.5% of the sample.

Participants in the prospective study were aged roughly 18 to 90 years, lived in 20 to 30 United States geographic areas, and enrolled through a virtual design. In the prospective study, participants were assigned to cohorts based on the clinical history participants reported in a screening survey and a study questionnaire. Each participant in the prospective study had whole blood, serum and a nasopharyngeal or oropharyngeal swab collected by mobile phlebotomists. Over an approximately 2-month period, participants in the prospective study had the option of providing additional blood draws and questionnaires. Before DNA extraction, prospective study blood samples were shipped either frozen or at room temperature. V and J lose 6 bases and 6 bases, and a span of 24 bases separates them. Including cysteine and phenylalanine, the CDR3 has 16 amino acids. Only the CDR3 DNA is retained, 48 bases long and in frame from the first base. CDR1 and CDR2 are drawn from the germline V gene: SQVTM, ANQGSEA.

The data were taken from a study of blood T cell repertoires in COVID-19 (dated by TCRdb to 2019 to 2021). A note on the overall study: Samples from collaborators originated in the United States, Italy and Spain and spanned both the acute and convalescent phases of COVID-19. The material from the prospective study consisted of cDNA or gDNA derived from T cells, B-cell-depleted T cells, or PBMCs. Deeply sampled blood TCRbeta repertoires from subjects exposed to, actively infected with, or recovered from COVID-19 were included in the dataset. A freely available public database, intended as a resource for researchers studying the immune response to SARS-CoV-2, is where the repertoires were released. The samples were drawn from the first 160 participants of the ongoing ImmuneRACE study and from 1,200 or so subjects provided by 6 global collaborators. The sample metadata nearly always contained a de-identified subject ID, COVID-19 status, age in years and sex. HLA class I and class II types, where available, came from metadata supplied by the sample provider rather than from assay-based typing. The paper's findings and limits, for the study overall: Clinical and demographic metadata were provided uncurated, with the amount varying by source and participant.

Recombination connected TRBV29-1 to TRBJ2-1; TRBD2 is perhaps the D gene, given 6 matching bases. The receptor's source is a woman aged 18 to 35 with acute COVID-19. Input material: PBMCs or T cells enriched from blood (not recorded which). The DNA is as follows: TGCAGCGTCCCCGGAGGAGGGCTATGGATAGGCAATGAGCAGTTCTTC. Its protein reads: CSVPGGGLWIGNEQFF.